This TCR beta chain derives from a study of OX40 agonist ivuxolimab in advanced cancers. Overall study context: The study enrolled dose-escalation patients with hepatocellular carcinoma, melanoma, renal cell or head and neck cancer. Of the participants, approximately 36% had some prior anti-PD-1, anti-PD-L1 or anti-CTLA-4 therapy, which was allowed. Broader study findings: Expanded clones were, on average, more numerous among CD8+ T cells than CD4+.

Looked up from germline, CDR1 is SNHLY and CDR2 is FYNNEI. J gave up 2 bases and V 7 bases, and 6 bases lay outside the gene matches. This CDR3 has 14 residues. A remark on this clone: What it binds is not known.

Measured with immunoSEQ multiplex PCR; TCRdb has only the in-frame clones, and not every one. The top ten hold approximately 11% of the sample, which has 65,000 to 90,000 clones, just under 90% seen once. The clonotype comes from an adult with an advanced solid tumor such as melanoma, head and neck, liver or kidney cancer. This specimen consisted of CD4+ or CD8+ T cells sorted from blood, obtained in a trial of the OX40 agonist ivuxolimab. The chain has TRBV2 and TRBJ2-3; 7 bases map to TRBD1. In DNA, the CDR3 is TGTGCCAGCACAGACAGGGTCGCCACAGATACGCAGTATTTT. Residues: CASTDRVATDTQYF. The entire variable domain, with the rest obtained from reference TRBV2 and TRBJ2-3, is as follows: EPEVTQTPSHQVTQMGQEVILRCVPISNHLYFYWYRQILGQKVEFLVSFYNNEISEKSEIFDDQFSVERPDGSNFTLKIRSTKLEDSAMYFCASTDRVATDTQYFGPGTRLTVL.